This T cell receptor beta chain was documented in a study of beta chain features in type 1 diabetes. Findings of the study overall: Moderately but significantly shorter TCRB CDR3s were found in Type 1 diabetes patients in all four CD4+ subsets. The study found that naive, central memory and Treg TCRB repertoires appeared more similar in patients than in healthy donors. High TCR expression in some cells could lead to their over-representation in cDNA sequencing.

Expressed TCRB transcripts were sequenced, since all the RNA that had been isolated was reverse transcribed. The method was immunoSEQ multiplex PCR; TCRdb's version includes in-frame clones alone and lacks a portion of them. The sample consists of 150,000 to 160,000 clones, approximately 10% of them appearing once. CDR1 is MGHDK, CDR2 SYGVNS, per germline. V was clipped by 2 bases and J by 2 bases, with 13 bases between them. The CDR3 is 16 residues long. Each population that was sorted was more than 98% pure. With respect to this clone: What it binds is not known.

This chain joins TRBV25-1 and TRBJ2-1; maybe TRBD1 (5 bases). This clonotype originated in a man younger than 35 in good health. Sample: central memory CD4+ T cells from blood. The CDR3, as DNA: TGTGCCAGCAGTGAACACCGGAAGGGGACCTACAATGAGCAGTTCTTC. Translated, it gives CASSEHRKGTYNEQFF.